The 2 T cell receptor beta chains reported below all come from one sample, sequenced in a study of Ad26.COV2.S vaccination and SARS-CoV-2 variants. Specified treatment: about 20 received Ad26.COV2.S at low or high dose, single or two shots; about 5 received placebo; per-sample allocation not given. The study sampled participants on day 63 after the first vaccine or placebo injection. Here immunoSEQ multiplex PCR was the method, and the copy in TCRdb shows in-frame clones only, minus some. Here the sample spans about 400,000 clones, 80% to 90% being singletons. The sequencing used peripheral blood, collected in a trial of Ad26.COV2.S vaccine versus placebo. The receptors derive from a person aged 18-65 years who received the Ad26.COV2.S COVID-19 vaccine or a placebo.

This chain joins TRBV19 and TRBJ2-5; TRBD2 might be the D (5 bases). The CDR3 has 14 amino acids. In germline, CDR1 is LNHDA, CDR2 SQIVND (reference sequence). V dropped 4 bases and J dropped 3 bases, with 12 bases sitting between them. The CDR3 DNA is TGTGCCAGTAGTACTTCAGCGGAAGAAGAGACCCAGTACTTC. Its translation is CASSTSAEEETQYF.

This clone was seen a single time. The J gene is TRBJ2-7, the V gene TRBV18; the D gene is possibly TRBD2 (5 bases). V was clipped by 0 bases and J by 6 bases, with 9 bases between them. This CDR3 contains 13 residues. Germline lookup yields CDR1 KGHSH and CDR2 LQKENI. Written as DNA, the CDR3 is TGTGCCAGCTCACCACCGGCGGGCGGCGAGCAGTACTTC. Translating gives CASSPPAGGEQYF.